The 18 T cell receptor beta chains reported below all come from one sample, sequenced in a study of blood T cells in healthy people across ages. The authors ran a second PCR of roughly 6 to 12 cycles using a sample-barcoded 5' primer and a J-beta primer mix. TCRdb passed the 5' RACE reads through MiXCR, listing each CDR3 protein once. The sample has over 1.5 million distinct CDR3 sequences, around half seen once. What was sequenced was blood. These receptors originate from a woman in her forties in good health.

A few counts support this clonotype. The rearrangement links TRBV6-2 or TRBV6-3 to TRBJ2-7; TRBD2 matches 9 bases. The germline V gene has CDR1 MNHEY and CDR2 SVGEGT. The length of the CDR3 is 15 residues. The ends lost 2 bases at V and 2 bases at J; junction bases unmatched: 4. The CDR3 protein is CASSYPSGAPYEQYF. Here the CDR3 DNA reads TGTGCCAGCAGTTACCCTAGCGGGGCGCCCTACGAGCAGTACTTC.

There are a few counts of this clonotype. This chain joins TRBV5-1 and TRBJ2-4; 9 positions agree with TRBD1. J gave up 6 bases and V 4 bases, and 11 bases lay outside the gene matches. The germline gives CDR1 SGHRS, CDR2 YFSETQ. The CDR3 is 16 amino acids. DNA of the CDR3: TGCGCCAGCAGCCTTATGACAGGGGGACTCGGAAACATTCAGTACTTC. Amino acid sequence: CASSLMTGGLGNIQYF.

A note on this clonotype: One junction end disagrees with the germline gene, perhaps due to a read error. The genes are TRBV7-8 and TRBJ1-2; D remains ambiguous. This CDR3 has 15 amino acids. The V gene's germline CDR1 is SGHVS and CDR2 FQNEAQ. For the CDR3, the DNA is TGTGCCGGCAGCTCCCCCCTAACCGCTAACTATGGCTACACCTTC. This gives the protein CAGSSPLTANYGYTF.

This clonotype was observed at least ten times. The rearrangement uses TRBV4-3 and TRBJ2-1; 10 bases fit TRBD2. The ends lost 1 base at V and 4 bases at J; junction bases unmatched: 1. The CDR3 contains 15 residues. CDR1 is LGHNA and CDR2 is YSLEER in the germline V gene. CDR3 nucleotide sequence: TGCGCCAGCAGCCAAGTAGCGGGGGGATACAATGAGCAGTTCTTC. Protein product: CASSQVAGGYNEQFF.

This clonotype was recorded only once. This chain uses TRBV9 with TRBJ2-1, with 14 bases aligning to TRBD2. CDR1 and CDR2 (germline): SGDLS, YYNGEE. The CDR3 length is 17 residues. With V trimmed by 3 bases and J by 5 bases, 7 bases remained unmatched. CDR3 region: CASSARLAGGNHNEQFF. The CDR3 nucleotides read TGTGCCAGCAGCGCCCGACTAGCGGGGGGGAACCACAATGAGCAGTTCTTC.

The J gene is TRBJ2-4, the V gene TRBV6-2 or TRBV6-3; possibly TRBD1 or TRBD2 for D (5 bases each). The end of the DNA is better explained by TRBJ2-7, so the J call may be wrong. The CDR3 is 18 amino acids. Germline V gene lookup returns CDR1 MNHEY and CDR2 SVGEGT. The CDR3 DNA sequence: TGTGCCAGCAGTTACTCGTCACCGGGACGGCTATTATCCTACGAGCAGTACTTC. Protein: CASSYSSPGRLLSYEQYF.

This clonotype was picked up a small number of times. The chain links TRBV20-1 to TRBJ1-2; D might be TRBD1 (5 bases). With 2 bases removed from V and 2 bases from J, the gap between germline ends came to 9 bases. CDR3 length equals 13 residues. Germline loops: CDR1 DFQATT, CDR2 SNEGSKA (reference sequence). CDR3 protein: CSARWNRNYGYTF. CDR3 nucleotides: TGCAGTGCTAGATGGAACAGGAACTATGGCTACACCTTC.

The chain joins TRBV20-1 to TRBJ2-7; D is unclear. Germline loops: CDR1 DFQATT, CDR2 SNEGSKA (reference sequence). V was shortened by 8 bases and J by 0 bases, with 11 bases between the two germline ends. The CDR3 has 12 residues. The CDR3 DNA sequence: TGCAGTTCTGACACCCTCTCCTACGAGCAGTACTTC. Translation gives CSSDTLSYEQYF.

V gene TRBV4-2 combines with J gene TRBJ2-1, with 9 bases fitting TRBD1. This CDR3 comprises 17 residues. Trimming at V came to 1 base and at J to 3 bases, leaving 7 bases not matched to a gene. Per the germline V gene, CDR1 is LGHNA and CDR2 is YNFKEQ. The CDR3 is CASSQGTGQGIYNEQFF. DNA for the CDR3: TGTGCCAGCAGCCAAGGTACGGGACAGGGAATCTACAATGAGCAGTTCTTC.

The chain links TRBV5-1 to TRBJ1-4; maybe TRBD1 (5 bases). Germline V gene data show CDR1 as SGHRS and CDR2 as YFSETQ. V gave up 5 bases and J gave up 8 bases, with 13 bases separating them. The length of the CDR3 is 13 residues. CDR3 DNA sequence: TGCGCCAGCAGAACGGGACCTGAAGAAAAACTGTTTTTT. Its translation is CASRTGPEEKLFF.

The chain is built from TRBV27 and TRBJ2-1; D is possibly TRBD2 (6 bases). CDR3 length: 15 residues. Per germline, CDR1 MNHEY and CDR2 SMNVEV (reference sequence). Trimming stripped 7 bases from V and 3 bases from J, with 16 bases between. DNA of the CDR3: TGTGCCAGCAAGCCAGGAGGGGAGATCTACAATGAGCAGTTCTTC. This gives the protein CASKPGGEIYNEQFF.

In DNA form, the CDR3 reads TGTGCCAGCAGTCCTTCGATTGGTGGCTACACCTTC. Translated, it gives CASSPSIGGYTF. V is TRBV28 and J is TRBJ1-2; no definite D call. The germline V and J ends were trimmed by 5 bases and 7 bases, with 11 bases remaining between them. CDR3 length: 12 amino acids. Germline V gene sequence: CDR1 MDHEN, CDR2 SYDVKM.

This chain links TRBV6-1 with TRBJ2-6; D is undetermined. Trimming shortened V by 8 bases and J by 0 bases, and 20 bases separated the two germline ends. Germline loops: CDR1 MNHNS, CDR2 SASEGT. This CDR3 is 18 amino acids long. The CDR3 region has the DNA TGTGCCAGCGGGCTGACGGTCCCCCTCGGCTCTGGGGCCAACGTCCTGACTTTC. Translation: CASGLTVPLGSGANVLTF.

This clonotype has a handful of counts. The chain uses TRBV20-1 and TRBJ2-5, with TRBD2 identical over 9 bases. Germline values: CDR1 DFQATT, CDR2 SNEGSKA (reference sequence). The V and J ends lost 1 base and 3 bases, in that order; junction bases with no gene match: 12. The CDR3 spans 17 residues. The CDR3 loop is CSARGQLAGANEETQYF. The CDR3 DNA sequence: TGCAGTGCTAGAGGACAACTAGCGGGCGCGAACGAAGAGACCCAGTACTTC.

This chain uses TRBV12-3 or TRBV12-4 with TRBJ1-2, with D perhaps matching TRBD1 (6 bases). The germline V and J ends were trimmed by 7 bases and 6 bases, with 18 bases remaining between them. CDR3 length: 14 residues. The CDR3 nucleotides are TGTGCCAGCACCGGGGGGGGCTGGAGGAATGGCTACACCTTC. It is translated as CASTGGGWRNGYTF.

This chain uses TRBV3-1 with TRBJ2-2, with 7 bases fitting TRBD1. Trimming removed 3 bases from V and 6 bases from J; junction bases left unmatched: 13. Germline V gene sequence: CDR1 LGHDT, CDR2 YNNKEL (reference sequence). The CDR3 runs to 17 residues. CDR3 in amino acids: CASSQPRGSSGPGELFF. CDR3 DNA sequence: TGTGCCAGCAGCCAGCCCAGGGGGTCCTCCGGGCCCGGGGAGCTGTTTTTT.

This clonotype was counted only a few times. The chain is built from TRBV4-2 and TRBJ2-1; D possibly corresponds to TRBD2 (7 bases). V shed 0 bases and J shed 5 bases, with 14 bases lying between them. CDR3 length: 16 residues. In germline, CDR1 is LGHNA, CDR2 YNFKEQ. The CDR3 reads CASSQDGQGRDNEQFF. CDR3 bases: TGTGCCAGCAGCCAAGATGGGCAGGGGAGGGACAATGAGCAGTTCTTC.

The chain links TRBV18 to TRBJ1-2, with D possibly being TRBD1 (5 bases). Germline V gene sequence: CDR1 KGHSH, CDR2 LQKENI. The CDR3 loop spans 14 amino acids. Trimming took off 1 base at V and 6 bases at J, with 12 bases between the two ends. The CDR3 loop reads CASSPLDRSDGYTF. The CDR3 DNA sequence: TGTGCCAGCTCACCACTCGACAGATCAGATGGCTACACCTTC.